The rows below give T cell receptor beta chains drawn from one sample of a study of blood T cell repertoires in COVID-19. Here immunoSEQ multiplex PCR was the method, and the copy in TCRdb shows in-frame clones only, minus some. This table has around 200,000 clones, around 81% appearing once. Input material: peripheral blood. The receptor set was obtained from a man between 45 and 60 years old with active or convalescent COVID-19. Each CDR3 is given with its conserved first and last residue. D genes are given only for firm matches. Rows may omit the clone size; those that give it use once, few, many or a size class.

>NA|TRBV5-1|NA|TRBJ1-4
TGCGCCAGCAGCTTGGTCCACCAGGGAGGTCGGACTAATGAAAAACTGTTTTTT
CASSLVHQGGRTNEKLFF
>TRBD2|TRBV10-1|NA|TRBJ2-5
TGCGCCAGCAGTGACAGGACTAGCGGGGGCCGAGAGACCCAGTACTTC
CASSDRTSGGRETQYF
>TRBD1|TRBV19|NA|TRBJ1-1
TGTGCCAGTAGTATACCCGCCTCTACAGGGGCGGACACTGAAGCTTTCTTT
CASSIPASTGADTEAFF
>NA|TRBV3-1/TRBV3-2|NA|TRBJ1-2
TGTGCCAGCAGCCAAGGGGCGTATGGCTACACCTTC
CASSQGAYGYTF
>TRBD2|TRBV5-1|NA|TRBJ2-5
TGCGCCAGCAGCATGGGACTAGCGGGGGGGCAAGAGACCCAGTACTTC
CASSMGLAGGQETQYF
>TRBD1|TRBV7-3|few|TRBJ1-6
TGTGCCAGCAGCTTAACAGGGGGCGTTTCACCCCTCCACTTT
CASSLTGGVSPLHF
>NA|TRBV30|NA|TRBJ1-1
TGTGCCGTAGGGGCCACTGAAGCTTTCTTT
CAVGATEAFF
>TRBD1|TRBV30|NA|TRBJ1-5
TGTGCCTGGACTCCAGGGGGCGGTCAGCCCCAGCATTTT
CAWTPGGGQPQHF
>TRBD1|TRBV5-1|few|TRBJ1-6
TGCGCCAGCAGCTTGGCCGTGGGACAGGGTTCCGACTCCTATAATTCACCCCTCCACTTT
CASSLAVGQGSDSYNSPLHF
>TRBD1|TRBV7-2|NA|TRBJ1-5
TGTGCCAGCAGCACAAGGACAGGGGGCGATCAGCCCCAGCATTTT
CASSTRTGGDQPQHF
>NA|TRBV2|few|TRBJ2-2
TGTGCCAGCAGTTCGACAGTCACCGGGGAGCTGTTTTTT
CASSSTVTGELFF
>TRBD1|TRBV6-1|NA|TRBJ1-6
TGTGCCAGCAGTGAGCGGACAGGGGGTGGTTCACCCCTCCACTTT
CASSERTGGGSPLHF
>TRBD2|TRBV15|NA|TRBJ2-7
TGTGCCACCAGCAGAGAGGGAGGGTCCGCGCAGTACTTC
CATSREGGSAQYF
>NA|TRBV6-5|NA|TRBJ2-7
TGTGCCAGCAGTTACTCGGAGGGGACCTACGAGCAGTACTTC
CASSYSEGTYEQYF
>TRBD1|TRBV28|NA|TRBJ2-2
TGTGCCAGCAACCCAGGGGGCGAGACCGGGGAGCTGTTTTTT
CASNPGGETGELFF
>NA|TRBV9|few|TRBJ2-1
TGTGCCAGCAGCGTTCAAAGTCAGGTTTACAATGAGCAGTTCTTC
CASSVQSQVYNEQFF
>TRBD2|TRBV9|NA|TRBJ2-2
TGTGCCAGCAGCGAGAGGACTAGCGGGGGTGGGGAGCTGTTTTTT
CASSERTSGGGELFF
>NA|TRBV12-3/TRBV12-4|few|TRBJ2-6
TGTGCCAGCAGCCACTCGGGGGCCAACGTCCTGACTTTC
CASSHSGANVLTF
>NA|TRBV7-9|few|TRBJ1-2
TGTGCCAGCAGCGGGAGACAGGACTATGGCTACACCTTC
CASSGRQDYGYTF
>NA|TRBV15|few|TRBJ1-5
TGTGCCACCAGCACGACTGGCAATCAGCCCCAGCATTTT
CATSTTGNQPQHF
>NA|TRBV11-2|NA|TRBJ1-4
TGTGCCAGCAGCTTTACCCAGGGAGGAACTAATGAAAAACTGTTTTTT
CASSFTQGGTNEKLFF
>TRBD1|TRBV6-5|NA|TRBJ1-3
TGTGCCAGCAGCCGACAGGGTGGTACTGGAAACACCATATATTTT
CASSRQGGTGNTIYF
>NA|TRBV2|NA|TRBJ2-7
TGTGCCAGCAGTGAAGTCAGATCCTCCTACGAGCAGTACTTC
CASSEVRSSYEQYF
>TRBD2|TRBV25-1|NA|TRBJ2-2
TGTGCCAGCAGCGAGTCGGGACTAGCGGGGACCGGGGAGCTGTTTTTT
CASSESGLAGTGELFF
>TRBD1|TRBV28|NA|TRBJ2-3
TGTGCCAGCAGCATTGACAGGGGCACAGATACGCAGTATTTT
CASSIDRGTDTQYF
>TRBD1|TRBV11-2|NA|TRBJ1-4
TGTGCCAGCAGCTTAGGGGGACAGTCTAATGAAAAACTGTTTTTT
CASSLGGQSNEKLFF
>NA|TRBV9|NA|TRBJ1-4
TGTGCCAGCAGCGTAGCTACCGGGTTTAATGAAAAACTGTTTTTT
CASSVATGFNEKLFF
>NA|TRBV5-6|NA|TRBJ2-1
TGTGCCAGCAGCTTGGACAGTTTTAATGAGCAGTTCTTC
CASSLDSFNEQFF
>NA|TRBV28|once|TRBJ1-2
TGTGCCAGCAGACAACCAGGCATTTATGGCTACACCTTC
CASRQPGIYGYTF
>NA|TRBV7-9|NA|TRBJ1-1
TGTGCCAGCAGCCTTGGGACTGCCATGAACACTGAAGCTTTCTTT
CASSLGTAMNTEAFF
>TRBD1|TRBV19|NA|TRBJ1-5
TGTGCCAGTAGTACTACAGGGGCCCGCAATCAGCCCCAGCATTTT
CASSTTGARNQPQHF
>TRBD2|TRBV3-1/TRBV3-2|NA|TRBJ2-5
TGTGCCAGCAGCCAAGCTGGCGGGGGGGACTCTGACCAGTACTTC
CASSQAGGGDSDQYF
>NA|TRBV25-1|NA|TRBJ1-1
TGTGCCAGCAGTCCCAGGGTTCGCACTGAAGCTTTCTTT
CASSPRVRTEAFF
>TRBD1|TRBV7-8|NA|TRBJ1-1
TGTGCCAGCAGCCGGACAGGTAACACTGAAGCTTTCTTT
CASSRTGNTEAFF
>NA|TRBV6-6|NA|TRBJ1-1
TGTGCCAGCAGTGCCCGCCAGGGGCCTACTGAAGCTTTCTTT
CASSARQGPTEAFF
>TRBD1|TRBV5-8|NA|TRBJ2-3
TGTGCCAGCAGCCGGGGACAGTATACGCAGTATTTT
CASSRGQYTQYF
>TRBD2|TRBV12-3/TRBV12-4|NA|TRBJ2-3
TGTGCCAGCAGTCGGGCCCTAGCGGGGGAGCAGTATTTT
CASSRALAGEQYF
>NA|TRBV2|NA|TRBJ1-6
TGTGCCAGCGCGCGGGCCCAGGCCCTCCACTTT
CASARAQALHF
>NA|TRBV5-6|NA|TRBJ2-7
TGTGCCAGCAGCTTGGCCCACACCTCCTACGAGCAGTACTTC
CASSLAHTSYEQYF
>NA|TRBV7-2|NA|TRBJ2-5
TGTGCCAGCAGCTTAGTTAGCGCCAACCAAGAGACCCAGTACTTC
CASSLVSANQETQYF
>TRBD2|TRBV9|NA|TRBJ2-7
TGTGCCAGCAGCGTAGCGGCTAGCGGGGCCTACGAGCAGTACTTC
CASSVAASGAYEQYF
>TRBD1|TRBV5-1|NA|TRBJ1-4
TGCGCCAGCAGCCAAACAGGGGGCAGGGAAGAAAAACTGTTTTTT
CASSQTGGREEKLFF